The rows below give T cell receptor beta chains drawn from one sample of a study of OX40 agonist ivuxolimab in advanced cancers. Assay: immunoSEQ multiplex PCR; the TCRdb copy retains only in-frame clones and omits some. This sample has approximately 82,000 clones; approximately 87% occur once, and the top ten carry approximately 0.9%. The sample here was CD4+ or CD8+ T cells sorted from blood, taken in a trial of the OX40 agonist ivuxolimab. These receptors were obtained from an adult with an advanced solid tumor such as melanoma, head and neck, liver or kidney cancer. CDR3s include the opening cysteine and the closing phenylalanine or tryptophan. Size tells how often a clone was seen (once, few, many) or the class of an expanded clone, and some rows leave it out.

clone_size,cdr3_length,v_call,j_call,cdr3_aa
.,14,TRBV2,TRBJ1-2,CASSTRPGQHGYTF
.,14,TRBV4-3,TRBJ2-7,CASSPTTQSHEQYF
.,15,TRBV19,TRBJ1-1,CASTRTGRGFTEAFF
.,14,TRBV18,TRBJ1-1,CASSPGGSGTEAFF
once,15,TRBV7-2,TRBJ2-3,CASSRLAGSTDTQYF
.,11,TRBV7-9,TRBJ2-7,CASSDPGEQYF
.,15,TRBV5-1,TRBJ2-1,CASRRTGLRVNEQFF
once,13,TRBV6-5,TRBJ1-2,CASSGEDNYGYTF
few,13,TRBV14,TRBJ1-6,CASSQGELSPLHF
few,14,TRBV19,TRBJ1-6,CASSIQGGNSPLHF
.,14,TRBV6-5,TRBJ1-6,CASRRTDNNSPLHF
.,14,TRBV18,TRBJ1-5,CASSPLGDHQPQHF
.,15,TRBV19,TRBJ2-1,CASSTGTGVWNEQFF
few,15,TRBV18,TRBJ1-2,CASSPRRTGAYGYTF
.,16,TRBV19,TRBJ2-2,CASSIGRGLNTGELFF
.,14,TRBV4-3,TRBJ2-2,CASSPMTYTGELFF
few,17,TRBV6-4,TRBJ1-2,CASSESGLVGGNYGYTF
.,15,TRBV2,TRBJ2-2,CASSNRDSYTGELFF
.,15,TRBV4-2,TRBJ1-1,CASSQRQGPGTEAFF
.,15,TRBV29-1,TRBJ1-5,CSVEQPGTGSQPQHF
.,14,TRBV7-2,TRBJ1-1,CASSPDIGNTEAFF
.,15,TRBV2,TRBJ2-1,CASSGQGQGYNEQFF
.,15,TRBV18,TRBJ1-5,CASSEGQVLNQPQHF
.,17,TRBV19,TRBJ2-2,CASSKSQGIRNTGELFF
.,13,TRBV6-5,TRBJ2-7,CASSYGVEYEQYF
.,16,TRBV18,TRBJ1-2,CASSPSGTKLNYGYTF
once,17,TRBV30,TRBJ1-5,CAWSASGHGDRNQPQHF
.,11,TRBV18,TRBJ2-1,CASSPANEQFF
.,15,TRBV9,TRBJ1-1,CASSGTGQGDTEAFF
.,16,TRBV7-2,TRBJ1-2,CASSLVGTGVTYGYTF
.,15,TRBV6-5,TRBJ2-2,CATGIQGAGTGELFF
.,16,TRBV9,TRBJ2-7,CASSVAPGASSYEQYF
.,13,TRBV5-1,TRBJ2-7,CASSLSGAYEQYF
.,15,TRBV6-7,TRBJ1-1,CASTTGGGRNTEAFF
few,14,TRBV7-9,TRBJ1-5,CASSLAGSNQPQHF
.,16,TRBV29-1,TRBJ1-1,CSVENSGQVMNTEAFF
.,15,TRBV21-1,TRBJ1-2,CASSNYWWRNYGYTF
.,14,TRBV18,TRBJ2-5,CASSPRSGRETQYF
.,15,TRBV4-2,TRBJ1-1,CASRQGAAGNTEAFF
.,15,TRBV6-1,TRBJ2-1,CAIREGAGGNNEQFF
.,16,TRBV5-8,TRBJ2-5,CASRHAGASVQETQYF
.,11,TRBV2,TRBJ2-2,CASSAGGELFF
.,16,TRBV29-1,TRBJ1-2,CSAKQGLTGWGNGYTF
.,14,TRBV9,TRBJ1-2,CASSVETGVLGYTF
.,13,TRBV7-2,TRBJ1-3,CASSLVAGNTIYF
.,20,TRBV4-2,TRBJ2-2,CASSAARFRGGGLGTGELFF
.,15,TRBV4-1,TRBJ2-2,CASSPPVANTGELFF
.,16,TRBV19,TRBJ2-1,CASSFQGGSSYNEQFF
.,13,TRBV29-1,TRBJ2-5,CSVDQASGETQYF
.,14,TRBV10-3,TRBJ2-3,CAIRQLEEADTQYF